The rows below give T cell receptor beta chains drawn from one sample of a study of T cell responses to AZD1222 COVID-19 vaccine. Libraries were prepared by immunoSEQ multiplex PCR; TCRdb keeps only in-frame clonotypes and omits some of them. The table shows 150,000 or so clones, with 90% to 95% occurring only once. The sequencing here drew on peripheral blood, taken on day 0 of AZD1222 vaccination. These receptors were collected from an adult in good health. CDR3s include the opening cysteine and the closing phenylalanine or tryptophan. D genes are given only for firm matches. Some rows mark clone size as missing; the rest say once, few, many or name a class of expanded clone.

V	D	J	size	DNA	CDR3
TRBV2	.	TRBJ1-2	once	TGTGCCAGCGGGCCGTGGGGTGGCTACACCTTC	CASGPWGGYTF
TRBV7-8	TRBD1	TRBJ1-2	.	TGTGCCAGCAGCTTCGTCGAGGGGGCCGGCTATGGCTACACCTTC	CASSFVEGAGYGYTF
TRBV11-2	TRBD2	TRBJ2-3	.	TGTGCCAGCAGCCGTATCGGTAGTAGCGGGGGGGCCGATACGCAGTATTTT	CASSRIGSSGGADTQYF
TRBV2	.	TRBJ1-5	.	TGTGCCAGCAAGTGGAACCGGGGGCCTCAGCCCCAGCATTTT	CASKWNRGPQPQHF
TRBV18	.	TRBJ2-3	.	TGTGCCAGCTCAACAGGGACCGATACGCAGTATTTT	CASSTGTDTQYF
TRBV21-1	.	TRBJ1-4	many	TGTGCCAGCATCCCTCTGCAGGGGGCAAGGGACGAAAAACTGTTTTTT	CASIPLQGARDEKLFF
TRBV2	TRBD1	TRBJ1-1	.	TGTGCCAGCAGCGACAGGGAGGGCACTGAAGCTTTCTTT	CASSDREGTEAFF
TRBV5-1	TRBD1	TRBJ2-1	.	TGCGCCAGCAGCTTGGCCTTGGAGGACAGGGTGATCAATGAGCAGTTCTTC	CASSLALEDRVINEQFF
TRBV7-8	.	TRBJ1-1	.	TGTGCCAGCAGCTTAGCGCTCCGGGGTTTCACTGAAGCTTTCTTT	CASSLALRGFTEAFF
TRBV5-4	.	TRBJ2-2	once	TGTGCCAGCAGCTTGGCATTTGGGGGGAACACCGGGGAGCTGTTTTTT	CASSLAFGGNTGELFF
TRBV18	.	TRBJ2-7	.	TGTGCCAGCACACAGGGCCACGAGCAGTACTTC	CASTQGHEQYF
TRBV3-1/TRBV3-2	.	TRBJ1-4	few	TGTGCCAGCAGCCCAGGACCCACGAATGAAAAACTGTTTTTT	CASSPGPTNEKLFF
TRBV11-2	TRBD2	TRBJ2-7	.	TGTGCCAGCAGCTTACGCGGGCGGGGGGCCTACGAGCAGTACTTC	CASSLRGRGAYEQYF
TRBV5-1	TRBD1	TRBJ1-4	once	TGCGCCAGCAGCTTCGGGACAGGGCCTAATGAAAAACTGTTTTTT	CASSFGTGPNEKLFF
TRBV16	.	TRBJ2-5	.	TGTGCCAGCAGCCAATCGGCGCGAACAGACCAAGAGACCCAGTACTTC	CASSQSARTDQETQYF
TRBV6-5	.	TRBJ1-2	.	TGTGCCAGCAGTTACACCCTCCAAGGGGTAGGATATGGCTACACCTTC	CASSYTLQGVGYGYTF
TRBV7-6	TRBD2	TRBJ2-1	once	TGTGCCAGCAGCTTAGTTAGCGGGGGGGCCTCCTACAATGAGCAGTTCTTC	CASSLVSGGASYNEQFF
TRBV7-9	.	TRBJ1-1	.	TGTGCCAGCAGCTTAGCCCTGTGGGGGACGGATGAAGCTTTCTTT	CASSLALWGTDEAFF
TRBV6-5	TRBD1	TRBJ1-5	.	TGTGCCAGCAGAACAGGGGTATATTGGCCCCAGCATTTT	CASRTGVYWPQHF
TRBV7-9	.	TRBJ1-2	.	TGTGCCAGCAGCTTAGTATCAGGGAACTATGGCTACACCTTC	CASSLVSGNYGYTF
TRBV5-5	TRBD2	TRBJ2-7	.	TGTGCCAGCAGCCCGGGACTAGCGGACTCCTACGAGCAGTACTTC	CASSPGLADSYEQYF
TRBV9	.	TRBJ2-3	.	TGTGCCAGCAGCGGCCGACAGGGAGGCTTTGGGACAGATACGCAGTATTTT	CASSGRQGGFGTDTQYF
TRBV5-6	TRBD1	TRBJ1-2	.	TGTGCCAGCAGCCCTGGGACAGGGTTAACCCTCTATGGCTACACCTTC	CASSPGTGLTLYGYTF
TRBV4-1	.	TRBJ1-4	.	TGCGCCAGCAGCACAGGGAGTGAAAAACTGTTTTTT	CASSTGSEKLFF
TRBV5-1	.	TRBJ2-3	once	TGCGCCAGTACCGGGACTGGACAGAATACGCAGTATTTT	CASTGTGQNTQYF
TRBV3-1/TRBV3-2	.	TRBJ1-3	.	TGTGCCAGCAGCCAAGCACAGGGTTCAAACACCATATATTTT	CASSQAQGSNTIYF
TRBV12-2	.	TRBJ2-5	once	TGTGCAAGTCGCTTACCTAGCGGGGGGGAAAAAGAGACCCAGTACTTC	CASRLPSGGEKETQYF
TRBV5-6	TRBD2	TRBJ2-5	.	TGTGCCAGCAGCTTGGGACTAGCGGGGGGCCAAGAGACCCAGTACTTC	CASSLGLAGGQETQYF
TRBV29-1	.	TRBJ1-2	.	TGCAGCGGGGTCAGGGATAACTATGGCTACACCTTC	CSGVRDNYGYTF
TRBV5-6	TRBD1	TRBJ1-4	.	TGTGCCAGCAGCACGGAAATTCTCAGGGGGCCTAATGAAAAACTGTTTTTT	CASSTEILRGPNEKLFF
TRBV23-1	.	TRBJ1-5	once	TGCCTCACGGGGAGTTCAGCCCAGCATTTT	CLTGSSAQHF
TRBV27	.	TRBJ1-2	once	TGTGCCAGCAGTTTATTCCCAGGAGCAAACTATGGCTACACCTTC	CASSLFPGANYGYTF
TRBV4-1	.	TRBJ1-4	.	TGCGCCAGCAGCCAAGGGCCAGGCGCTGGTAATGAAAAACTGTTTTTT	CASSQGPGAGNEKLFF
TRBV30	.	TRBJ1-2	.	TGTGCCTGGGCGGGTGTGCGTAGGGATGGCTACACCTTC	CAWAGVRRDGYTF
TRBV7-8	TRBD1	TRBJ2-1	.	TGTGCCAGCAGCTGGGACAGTAGCAATGAGCAGTTCTTC	CASSWDSSNEQFF
TRBV7-2	TRBD2	TRBJ2-2	.	TGTGCCAGCAGGATAGCGGGGGTGAACACCGGGGAGCTGTTTTTT	CASRIAGVNTGELFF
TRBV20-1	.	TRBJ2-3	.	TGCAGTGCTAGTCGGGACGCAGGGGGCGGGGGTACAGATACGCAGTATTTT	CSASRDAGGGGTDTQYF
TRBV7-2	.	TRBJ2-1	.	TGTGCCAGCAGCGCAAGGGTCTCAAATTACAATGAGCAGTTCTTC	CASSARVSNYNEQFF
TRBV27	.	TRBJ1-5	.	TGTGCCAGCAGTTTATACCCTCTTAGCAATCAGCCCCAGCATTTT	CASSLYPLSNQPQHF
TRBV11-2	.	TRBJ2-5	.	TGTGCCAGCAGCTTAGATCTTGGGTCGGAGACCCAGTACTTC	CASSLDLGSETQYF
TRBV5-4	.	TRBJ2-7	.	TGTGCCAGCAGCCCCCGACAGGGAGGAGGCGAGCAGTACTTC	CASSPRQGGGEQYF
TRBV5-1	.	TRBJ2-2	.	TGCGCCAGCAGGAGATACACCGGGGAGCTGTTTTTT	CASRRYTGELFF
TRBV5-6	.	TRBJ1-1	.	TGTGCCAGCAGCCTAGGGGGGCGTGGTGCGGCTTTCTTT	CASSLGGRGAAFF
TRBV27	.	TRBJ1-1	.	TGTGCCAGCAGGGGGTCAGGGAACACTGAAGCTTTCTTT	CASRGSGNTEAFF
TRBV2	TRBD1	TRBJ2-6	.	TGTGCCAGCAGTTTCACAGGGGGCTCCGGGGCCAACGTCCTGACTTTC	CASSFTGGSGANVLTF
TRBV27	TRBD1	TRBJ1-2	.	TGTGCCAGCAGCTCTCCAGGGGGCGCCGACTATGGCTACACCTTC	CASSSPGGADYGYTF
TRBV6-4	TRBD1	TRBJ2-3	.	TGTGCCAGCAGTGAACAAGGGACAGGGGGCTCAGATACGCAGTATTTT	CASSEQGTGGSDTQYF
TRBV5-1	TRBD2	TRBJ2-5	.	TGCGCCAGCAGCTTTAATGGCGGGAGCGAGACCCAGTACTTC	CASSFNGGSETQYF
TRBV27	TRBD1	TRBJ1-6	.	TGTGCCAGCAGCACCGTGGACAGGCGGTTGTATAATTCACCCCTCCACTTT	CASSTVDRRLYNSPLHF
TRBV19	.	TRBJ1-1	.	TGTGCCAGTAGAATCGGGGCAGAAATGAATGAAGCTTTCTTT	CASRIGAEMNEAFF